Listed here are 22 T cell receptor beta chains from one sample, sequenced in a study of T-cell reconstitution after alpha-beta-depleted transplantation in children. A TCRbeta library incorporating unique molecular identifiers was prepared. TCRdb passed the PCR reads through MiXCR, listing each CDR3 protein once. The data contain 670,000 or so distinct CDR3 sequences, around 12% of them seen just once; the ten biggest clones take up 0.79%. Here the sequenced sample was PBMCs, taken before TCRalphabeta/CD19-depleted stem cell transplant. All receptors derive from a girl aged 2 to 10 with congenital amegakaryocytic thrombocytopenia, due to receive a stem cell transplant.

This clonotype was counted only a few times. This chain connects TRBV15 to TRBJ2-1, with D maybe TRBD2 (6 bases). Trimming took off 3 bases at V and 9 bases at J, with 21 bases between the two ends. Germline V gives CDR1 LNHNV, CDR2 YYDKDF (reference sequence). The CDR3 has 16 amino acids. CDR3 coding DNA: TGTGCCACCAGCAGTCGGCGGGAAGGTACTGTGGGTGAGCAGTTCTTC. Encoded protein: CATSSRREGTVGEQFF. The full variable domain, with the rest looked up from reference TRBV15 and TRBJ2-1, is DAMVIQNPRYQVTQFGKPVTLSCSQTLNHNVMYWYQQKSSQAPKLLFHYYDKDFNNEADTPDNFQSRRPNTSFCFLDIRSPGLGDTAMYLCATSSRREGTVGEQFFGPGTRLTVL.

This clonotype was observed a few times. CDR3 coding DNA: TGCAGCGTTGAAGGCAGGATGAGTGAGACCCAGTACTTC. Residues: CSVEGRMSETQYF. The chain combines TRBV29-1 with TRBJ2-5; D remains ambiguous. Per the germline V gene, CDR1 is SQVTM and CDR2 is ANQGSEA. With 1 base removed from V and 5 bases from J, the gap between germline ends came to 11 bases. The CDR3 consists of 13 residues.

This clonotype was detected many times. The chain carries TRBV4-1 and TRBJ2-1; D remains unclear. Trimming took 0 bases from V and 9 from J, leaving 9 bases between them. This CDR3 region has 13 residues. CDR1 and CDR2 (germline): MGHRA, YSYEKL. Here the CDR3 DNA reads TGCGCCAGCAGCCAAGATTCGGCTACTGAGCAGTTCTTC. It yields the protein CASSQDSATEQFF.

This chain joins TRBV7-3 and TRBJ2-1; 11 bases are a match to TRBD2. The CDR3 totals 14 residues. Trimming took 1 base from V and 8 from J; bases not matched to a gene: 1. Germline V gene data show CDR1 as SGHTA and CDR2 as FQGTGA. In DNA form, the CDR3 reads TGTGCCAGCAGCTTAATAGCGGGAGGGGATGAGCAGTTCTTC. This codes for CASSLIAGGDEQFF.

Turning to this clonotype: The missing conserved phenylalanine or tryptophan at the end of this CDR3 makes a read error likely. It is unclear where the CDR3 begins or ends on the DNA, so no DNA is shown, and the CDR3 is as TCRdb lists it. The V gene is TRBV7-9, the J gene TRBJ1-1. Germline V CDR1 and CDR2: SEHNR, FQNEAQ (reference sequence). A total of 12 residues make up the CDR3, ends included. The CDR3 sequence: CASSLSGEAVFV.

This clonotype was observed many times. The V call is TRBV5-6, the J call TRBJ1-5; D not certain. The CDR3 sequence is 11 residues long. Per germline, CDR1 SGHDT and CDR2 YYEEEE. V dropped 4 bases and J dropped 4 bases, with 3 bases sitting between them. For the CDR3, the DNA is TGTGCCAGCAGCCGGAATCAGCCCCAGCATTTT. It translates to CASSRNQPQHF.

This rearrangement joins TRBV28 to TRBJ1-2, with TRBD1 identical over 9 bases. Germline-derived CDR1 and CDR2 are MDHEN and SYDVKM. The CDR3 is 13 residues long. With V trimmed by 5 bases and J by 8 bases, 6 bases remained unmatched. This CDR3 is CASSGGTGGGYTF. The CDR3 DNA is TGTGCCAGCAGTGGGGGAACAGGGGGCGGCTACACCTTC.

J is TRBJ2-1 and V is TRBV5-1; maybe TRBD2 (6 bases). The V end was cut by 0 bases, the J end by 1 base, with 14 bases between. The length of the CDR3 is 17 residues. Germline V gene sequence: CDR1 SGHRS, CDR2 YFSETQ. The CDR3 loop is CASSLVPGSASYNEQFF. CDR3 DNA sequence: TGCGCCAGCAGCTTGGTCCCCGGGAGCGCATCCTACAATGAGCAGTTCTTC.

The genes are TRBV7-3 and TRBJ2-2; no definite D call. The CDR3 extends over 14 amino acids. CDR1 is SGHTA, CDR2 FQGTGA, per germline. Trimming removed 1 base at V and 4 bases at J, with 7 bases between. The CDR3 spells CASSLIDSTGELFF. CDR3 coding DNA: TGTGCCAGCAGCTTAATCGATAGCACCGGGGAGCTGTTTTTT.

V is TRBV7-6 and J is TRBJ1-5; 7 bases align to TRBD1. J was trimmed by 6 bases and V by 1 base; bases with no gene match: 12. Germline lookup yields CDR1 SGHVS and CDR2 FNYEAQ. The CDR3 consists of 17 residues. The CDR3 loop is CASSLDAGRGSGQPQHF. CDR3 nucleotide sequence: TGTGCCAGCAGCTTAGATGCGGGCAGGGGGTCAGGTCAGCCCCAGCATTTT. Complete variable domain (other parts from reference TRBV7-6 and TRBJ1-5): GAGVSQSPRYKVTKRGQDVALRCDPISGHVSLYWYRQALGQGPEFLTYFNYEAQQDKSGLPNDRFSAERPEGSISTLTIQRTEQRDSAMYRCASSLDAGRGSGQPQHFGDGTRLSIL.

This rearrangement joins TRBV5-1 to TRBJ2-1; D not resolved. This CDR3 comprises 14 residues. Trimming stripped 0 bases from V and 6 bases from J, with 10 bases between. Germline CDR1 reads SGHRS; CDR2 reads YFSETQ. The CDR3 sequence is CASSLEGLRNEQFF. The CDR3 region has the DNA TGCGCCAGCAGCTTGGAAGGGCTCCGCAATGAGCAGTTCTTC.

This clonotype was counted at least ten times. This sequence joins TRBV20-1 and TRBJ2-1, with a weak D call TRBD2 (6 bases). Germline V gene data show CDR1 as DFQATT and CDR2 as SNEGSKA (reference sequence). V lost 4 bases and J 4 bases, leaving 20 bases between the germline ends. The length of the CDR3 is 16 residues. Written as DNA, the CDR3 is TGCAGTGCTAATGAGGCGGGACTGGTGTCTTACAATGAGCAGTTCTTC. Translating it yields CSANEAGLVSYNEQFF.

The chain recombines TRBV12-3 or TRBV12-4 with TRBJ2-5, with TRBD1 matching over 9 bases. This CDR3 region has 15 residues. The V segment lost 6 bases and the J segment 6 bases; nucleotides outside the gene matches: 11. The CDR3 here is CASSPGGQGRQTQYF. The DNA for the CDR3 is TGTGCCAGCAGCCCGGGGGGACAGGGACGACAGACCCAGTACTTC.

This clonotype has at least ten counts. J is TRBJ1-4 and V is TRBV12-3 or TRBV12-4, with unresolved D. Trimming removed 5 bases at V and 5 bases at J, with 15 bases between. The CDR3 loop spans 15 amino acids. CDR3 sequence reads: CASSPADVGNEKLFF. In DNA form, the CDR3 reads TGTGCCAGCAGTCCGGCGGACGTCGGCAATGAAAAACTGTTTTTT.

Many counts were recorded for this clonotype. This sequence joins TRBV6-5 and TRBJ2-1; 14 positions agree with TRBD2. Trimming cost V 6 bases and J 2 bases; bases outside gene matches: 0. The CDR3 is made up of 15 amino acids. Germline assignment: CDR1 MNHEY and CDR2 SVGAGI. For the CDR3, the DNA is TGTGCCAGCAGGACTAGCGGGAGGGCCTACAATGAGCAGTTCTTC. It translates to CASRTSGRAYNEQFF.

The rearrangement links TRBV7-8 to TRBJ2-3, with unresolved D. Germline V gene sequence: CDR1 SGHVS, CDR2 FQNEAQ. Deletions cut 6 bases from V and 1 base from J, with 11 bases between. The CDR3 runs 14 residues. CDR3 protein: CASRPLVGTDTQYF. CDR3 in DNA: TGTGCCAGCAGGCCTCTGGTGGGCACAGATACGCAGTATTTT.

The CDR3 bases are TGTGCCAGCAGAGACAGAAACTCCTACGAGCAGTACTTC. This translates into CASRDRNSYEQYF. The gene calls are TRBV7-9 and TRBJ2-7, with TRBD1 as a possible D gene (5 bases). The CDR3 is made up of 13 amino acids. Germline V CDR1 and CDR2: SEHNR, FQNEAQ (reference sequence). V lost 6 bases and J 0 bases, leaving 9 bases between the germline ends. Full variable domain (rest looked up from reference TRBV7-9 and TRBJ2-7): DTGVSQNPRHKITKRGQNVTFRCDPISEHNRLYWYRQTLGQGPEFLTYFQNEAQLEKSRLLSDRFSAERPKGSFSTLEIQRTEQGDSAMYLCASRDRNSYEQYFGPGTRLTVT.

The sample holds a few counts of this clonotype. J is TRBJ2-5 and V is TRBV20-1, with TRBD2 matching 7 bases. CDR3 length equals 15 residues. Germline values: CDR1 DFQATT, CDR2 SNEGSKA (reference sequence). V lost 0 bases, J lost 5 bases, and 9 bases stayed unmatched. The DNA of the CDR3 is TGCAGTGCTAGAGATCTGTCAGCGGGACTCGAGACCCAGTACTTC. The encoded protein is CSARDLSAGLETQYF.

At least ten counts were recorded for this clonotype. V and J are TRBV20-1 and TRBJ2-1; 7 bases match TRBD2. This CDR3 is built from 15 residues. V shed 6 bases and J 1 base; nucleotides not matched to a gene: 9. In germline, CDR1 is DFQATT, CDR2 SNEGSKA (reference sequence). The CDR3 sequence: CSALLAVSSYNEQFF. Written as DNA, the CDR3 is TGCAGTGCCCTTCTAGCGGTCTCGTCCTACAATGAGCAGTTCTTC.

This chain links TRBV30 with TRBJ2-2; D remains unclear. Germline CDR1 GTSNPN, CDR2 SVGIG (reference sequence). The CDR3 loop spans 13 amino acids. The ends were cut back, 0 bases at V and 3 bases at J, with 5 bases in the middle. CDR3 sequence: CAWSVMDTGELFF. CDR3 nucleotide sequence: TGTGCCTGGAGTGTAATGGACACCGGGGAGCTGTTTTTT.

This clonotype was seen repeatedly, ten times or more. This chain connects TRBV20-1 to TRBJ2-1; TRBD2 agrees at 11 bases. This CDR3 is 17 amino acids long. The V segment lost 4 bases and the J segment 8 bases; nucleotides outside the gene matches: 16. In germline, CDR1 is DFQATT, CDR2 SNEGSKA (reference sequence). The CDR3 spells CSATNPLAGGSVDEQFF. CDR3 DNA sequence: TGCAGTGCTACGAATCCCCTAGCGGGAGGAAGTGTGGATGAGCAGTTCTTC.

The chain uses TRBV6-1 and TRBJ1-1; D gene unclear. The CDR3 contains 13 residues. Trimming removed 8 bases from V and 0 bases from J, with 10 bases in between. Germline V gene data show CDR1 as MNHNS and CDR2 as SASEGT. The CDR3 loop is CASAGSLNTEAFF. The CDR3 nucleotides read TGTGCCAGCGCGGGATCCTTGAACACTGAAGCTTTCTTT.